The clone carrying this T cell receptor beta chain was seen more than once but under ten times. In the original analysis: Amplification of reference gene primers provided the estimated nucleated cell counts. Sequenced by immunoSEQ multiplex PCR; TCRdb stores in-frame clones only, minus some. D and trimming were read from the DNA, whereas the V and J calls and clone size are those reported in that table. The table has about 400,000 clones, roughly 88% seen once. Participants' own reports of clinical history determined their cohort assignment. Germline values: CDR1 SEHNR, CDR2 FQNEAQ (reference sequence). The CDR3 extends over 17 amino acids. V was shortened by 4 bases and J by 2 bases, with 17 bases between the two germline ends. This specimen comes from a study of blood T cell repertoires in COVID-19. Study as a whole: The cDNA or gDNA used as material had been derived from T cells, B-cell-depleted T cells, or PBMCs.

This receptor was taken from a woman aged 40 to 50 with acute COVID-19. V is TRBV7-9 and J is TRBJ2-2; maybe TRBD1 (6 bases). Sequences were obtained from PBMCs or T cells enriched from blood (not recorded which). DNA of the CDR3: TGTGCCAGCAGCTCACCTACGGGGACACTTAACACCGGGGAGCTGTTTTTT. Protein: CASSSPTGTLNTGELFF.